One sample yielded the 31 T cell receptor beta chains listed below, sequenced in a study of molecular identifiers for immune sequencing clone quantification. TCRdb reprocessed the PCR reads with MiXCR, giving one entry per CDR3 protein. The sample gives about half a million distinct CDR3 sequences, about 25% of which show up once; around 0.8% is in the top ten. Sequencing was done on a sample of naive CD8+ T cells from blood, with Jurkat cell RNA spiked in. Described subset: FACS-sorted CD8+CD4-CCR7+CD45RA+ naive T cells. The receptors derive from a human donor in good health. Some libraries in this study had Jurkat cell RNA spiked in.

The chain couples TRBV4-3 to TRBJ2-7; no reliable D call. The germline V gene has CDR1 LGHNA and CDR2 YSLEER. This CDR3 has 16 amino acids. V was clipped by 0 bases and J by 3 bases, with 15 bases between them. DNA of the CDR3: TGCGCCAGCAGCCAAGATATAACTCAAAGGTACTACGAGCAGTACTTC. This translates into CASSQDITQRYYEQYF.

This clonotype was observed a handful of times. The CDR3, as DNA: TGTGCCAGCAGTTCTCTTCAGGCCGAAAACACTGAAGCTTTCTTT. Amino acid sequence: CASSSLQAENTEAFF. This rearrangement joins TRBV6-2 or TRBV6-3 to TRBJ1-1; D is unclear. The CDR3 extends over 15 amino acids. V lost 4 bases and J 2 bases, leaving 14 bases between the germline ends. From germline, CDR1 is MNHEY and CDR2 SVGEGT.

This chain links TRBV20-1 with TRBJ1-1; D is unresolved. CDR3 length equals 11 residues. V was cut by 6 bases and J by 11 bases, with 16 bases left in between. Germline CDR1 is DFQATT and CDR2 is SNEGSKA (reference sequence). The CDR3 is CSAPLGPSAFF. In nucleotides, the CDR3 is TGCAGTGCCCCTCTGGGTCCATCGGCTTTCTTT.

This chain's CDR3 is CASSPLSGGGSAQYF. DNA of the CDR3: TGTGCCAGCAGCCCCCTGTCCGGCGGGGGCTCCGCGCAGTACTTC. J is TRBJ2-7 and V is TRBV7-9, with TRBD2 as a possible D gene (7 bases). V was cut by 5 bases and J by 9 bases, with 23 bases left in between. From germline, CDR1 is SEHNR and CDR2 FQNEAQ (reference sequence). The CDR3 contains 15 residues.

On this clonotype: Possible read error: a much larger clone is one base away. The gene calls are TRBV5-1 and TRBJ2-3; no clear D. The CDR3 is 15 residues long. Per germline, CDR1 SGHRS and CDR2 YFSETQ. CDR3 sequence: CASKVSDIFTDTPYF. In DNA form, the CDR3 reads TGCGCCAGCAAGGTCTCTGATATTTTCACAGATACGCCGTATTTT.

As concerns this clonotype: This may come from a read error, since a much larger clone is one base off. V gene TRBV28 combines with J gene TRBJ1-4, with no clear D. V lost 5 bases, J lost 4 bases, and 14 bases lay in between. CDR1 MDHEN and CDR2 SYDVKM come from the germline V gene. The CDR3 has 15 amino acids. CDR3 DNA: TGTGCCAGCAGTCCCTCGGGGTGCTATAATGAAAAACTGTTTTTT. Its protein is CASSPSGCYNEKLFF.

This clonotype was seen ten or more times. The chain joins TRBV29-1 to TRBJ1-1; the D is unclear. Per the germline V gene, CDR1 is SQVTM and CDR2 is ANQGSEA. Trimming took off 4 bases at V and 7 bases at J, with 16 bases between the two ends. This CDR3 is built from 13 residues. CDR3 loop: CSVGVVGSDEAFF. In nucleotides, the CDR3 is TGCAGCGTTGGAGTAGTTGGTAGCGATGAAGCTTTCTTT.

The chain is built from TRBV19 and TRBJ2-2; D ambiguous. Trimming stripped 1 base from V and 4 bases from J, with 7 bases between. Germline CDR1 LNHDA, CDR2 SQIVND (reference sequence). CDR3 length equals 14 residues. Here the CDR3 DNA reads TGTGCCAGTAGTATAGCGTGGGGCACCGGGGAGCTGTTTTTT. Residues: CASSIAWGTGELFF.

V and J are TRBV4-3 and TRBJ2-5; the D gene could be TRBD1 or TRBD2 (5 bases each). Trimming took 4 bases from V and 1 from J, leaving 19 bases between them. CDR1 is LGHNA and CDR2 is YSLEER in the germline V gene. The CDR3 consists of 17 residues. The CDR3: CASSPTTGTRSQETQYF. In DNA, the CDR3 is TGCGCCAGCAGCCCAACCACCGGGACCCGAAGCCAAGAGACCCAGTACTTC.

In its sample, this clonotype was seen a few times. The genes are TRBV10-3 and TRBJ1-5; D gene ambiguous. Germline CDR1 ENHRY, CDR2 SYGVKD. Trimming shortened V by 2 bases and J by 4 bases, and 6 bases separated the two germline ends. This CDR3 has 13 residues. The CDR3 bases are TGTGCCATCAGTGAGAGATCAAATCAGCCCCAGCATTTT. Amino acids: CAISERSNQPQHF.

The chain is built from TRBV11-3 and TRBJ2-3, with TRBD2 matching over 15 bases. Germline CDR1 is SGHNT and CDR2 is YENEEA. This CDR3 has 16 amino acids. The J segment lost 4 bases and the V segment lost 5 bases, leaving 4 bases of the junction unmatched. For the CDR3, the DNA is TGTGCCAGCAGCCCAGGACTAGCGGGAGGGGCAGATACGCAGTATTTT. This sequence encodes CASSPGLAGGADTQYF.

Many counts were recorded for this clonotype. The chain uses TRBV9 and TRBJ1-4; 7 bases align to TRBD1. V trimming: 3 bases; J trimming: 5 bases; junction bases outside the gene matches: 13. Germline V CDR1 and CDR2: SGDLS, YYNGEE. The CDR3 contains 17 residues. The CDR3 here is CASSGGQPNYRNEKLFF. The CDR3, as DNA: TGTGCCAGCAGCGGGGGACAGCCTAACTACCGAAATGAAAAACTGTTTTTT.

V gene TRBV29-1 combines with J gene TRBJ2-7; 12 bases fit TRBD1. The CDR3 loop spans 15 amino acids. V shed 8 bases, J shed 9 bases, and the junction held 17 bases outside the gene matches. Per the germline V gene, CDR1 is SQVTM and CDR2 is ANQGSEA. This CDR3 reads CSITWGDRGLSVQYF. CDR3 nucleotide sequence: TGCAGCATCACCTGGGGGGACAGGGGGCTTAGTGTGCAGTACTTC.

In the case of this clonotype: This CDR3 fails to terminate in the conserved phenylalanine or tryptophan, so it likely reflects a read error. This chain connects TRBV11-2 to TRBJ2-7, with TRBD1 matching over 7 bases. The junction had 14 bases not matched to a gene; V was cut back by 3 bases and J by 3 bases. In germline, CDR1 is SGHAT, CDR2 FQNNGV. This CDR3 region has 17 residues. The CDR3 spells CASSFSGHRQGLYEQYS. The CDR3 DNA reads TGTGCCAGCAGCTTCTCCGGCCACCGACAGGGCCTCTACGAGCAGTACTCC.

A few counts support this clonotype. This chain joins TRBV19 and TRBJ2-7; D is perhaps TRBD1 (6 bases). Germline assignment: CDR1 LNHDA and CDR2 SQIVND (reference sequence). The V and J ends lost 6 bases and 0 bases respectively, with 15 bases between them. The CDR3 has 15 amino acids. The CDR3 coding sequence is TGTGCCAGTAGGAAACGGGACATGCCCTCCTACGAGCAGTACTTC. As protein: CASRKRDMPSYEQYF.

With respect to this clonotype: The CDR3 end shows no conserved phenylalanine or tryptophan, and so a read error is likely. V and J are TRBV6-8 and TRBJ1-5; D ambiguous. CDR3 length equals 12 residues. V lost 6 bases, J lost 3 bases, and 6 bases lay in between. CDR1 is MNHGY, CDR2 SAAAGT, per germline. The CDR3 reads CASSPNNQPQHY. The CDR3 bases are TGTGCCAGCAGCCCCAACAATCAGCCCCAGCATTAT.

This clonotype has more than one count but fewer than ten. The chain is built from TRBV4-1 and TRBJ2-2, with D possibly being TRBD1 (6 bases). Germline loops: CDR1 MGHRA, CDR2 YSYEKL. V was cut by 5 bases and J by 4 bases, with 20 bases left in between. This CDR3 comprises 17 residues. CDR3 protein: CASSFPPLDSGTGELFF. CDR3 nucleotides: TGCGCCAGCAGCTTCCCGCCGCTGGACAGTGGCACCGGGGAGCTGTTTTTT.

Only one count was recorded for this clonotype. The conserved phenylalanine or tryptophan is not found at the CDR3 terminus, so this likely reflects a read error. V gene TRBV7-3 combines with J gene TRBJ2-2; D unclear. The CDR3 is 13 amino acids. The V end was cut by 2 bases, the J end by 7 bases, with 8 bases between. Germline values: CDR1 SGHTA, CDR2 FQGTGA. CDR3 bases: TGTGCCAGCAGCTTATATGGGGTCGGGGAGCTGTTTTCT. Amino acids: CASSLYGVGELFS.

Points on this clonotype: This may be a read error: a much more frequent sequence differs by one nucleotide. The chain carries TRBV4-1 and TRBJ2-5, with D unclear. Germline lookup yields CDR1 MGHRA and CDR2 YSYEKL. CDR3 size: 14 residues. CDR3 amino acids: CASGQDHQQETQYF. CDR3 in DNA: TGCGCCAGCGGCCAAGATCACCAACAAGAGACCCAGTACTTC.

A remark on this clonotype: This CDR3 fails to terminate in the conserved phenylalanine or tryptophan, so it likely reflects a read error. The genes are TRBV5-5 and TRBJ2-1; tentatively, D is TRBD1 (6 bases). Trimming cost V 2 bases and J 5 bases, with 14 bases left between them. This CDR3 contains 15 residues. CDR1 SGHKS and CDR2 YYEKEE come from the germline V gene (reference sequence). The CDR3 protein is CASSLDRQWNNEQFS. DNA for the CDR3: TGTGCCAGCAGCTTAGACAGGCAGTGGAACAATGAGCAGTTCTCC.

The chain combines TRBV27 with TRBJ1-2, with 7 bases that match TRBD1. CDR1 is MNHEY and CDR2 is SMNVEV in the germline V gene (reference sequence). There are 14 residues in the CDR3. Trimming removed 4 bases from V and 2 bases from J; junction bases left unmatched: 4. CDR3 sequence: CASSWTQGNYGYTF. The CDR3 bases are TGTGCCAGCAGTTGGACACAGGGGAACTATGGCTACACCTTC.

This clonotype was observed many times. CDR3 DNA: TGTGCCAGCAGCCCGCGGGACAGATACACTGAAGCTTTCTTT. It yields the protein CASSPRDRYTEAFF. The J gene is TRBJ1-1, the V gene TRBV7-9; 7 bases align to TRBD1. V lost 5 bases and J lost 3; bases outside the gene matches: 6. CDR3 length equals 14 residues. The germline CDR1 and CDR2 sequences are SEHNR and FQNEAQ (reference sequence).

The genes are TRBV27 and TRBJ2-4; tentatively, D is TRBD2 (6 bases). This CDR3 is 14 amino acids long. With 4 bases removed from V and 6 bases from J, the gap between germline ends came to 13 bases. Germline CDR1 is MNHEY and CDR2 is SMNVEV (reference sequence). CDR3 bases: TGTGCCAGCAGTTCTTTACTAGCAGGAAACATTCAGTACTTC. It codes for CASSSLLAGNIQYF.

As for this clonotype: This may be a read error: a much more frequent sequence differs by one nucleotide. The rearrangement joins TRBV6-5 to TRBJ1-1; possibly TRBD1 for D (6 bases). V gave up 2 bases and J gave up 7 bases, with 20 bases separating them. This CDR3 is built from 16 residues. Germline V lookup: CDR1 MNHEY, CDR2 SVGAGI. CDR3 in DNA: TGTGCCAGCAGTTACGGGGCCAGTCAACAGGGTATTGAAGCTTTCTTT. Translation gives CASSYGASQQGIEAFF.

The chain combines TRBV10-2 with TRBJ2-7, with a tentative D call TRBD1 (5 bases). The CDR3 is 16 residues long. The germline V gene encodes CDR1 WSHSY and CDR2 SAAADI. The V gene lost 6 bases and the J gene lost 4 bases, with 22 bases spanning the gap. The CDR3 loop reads CASSFIGYQGVYEQYF. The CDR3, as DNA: TGCGCCAGCAGCTTTATTGGGTATCAAGGGGTGTACGAGCAGTACTTC.

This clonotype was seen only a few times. In DNA, the CDR3 is TGTGCCAGCAGCCCAGGGACAGGGGGGCTTATGAACACTGAAGCTTTCTTT. Translation gives CASSPGTGGLMNTEAFF. This sequence joins TRBV7-2 and TRBJ1-1; 11 nucleotides line up with TRBD1. V lost 5 bases, J lost 0 bases, and 8 bases stayed unmatched. CDR3 length: 17 amino acids. Germline CDR1 and CDR2: SGHTA and FQGNSA.

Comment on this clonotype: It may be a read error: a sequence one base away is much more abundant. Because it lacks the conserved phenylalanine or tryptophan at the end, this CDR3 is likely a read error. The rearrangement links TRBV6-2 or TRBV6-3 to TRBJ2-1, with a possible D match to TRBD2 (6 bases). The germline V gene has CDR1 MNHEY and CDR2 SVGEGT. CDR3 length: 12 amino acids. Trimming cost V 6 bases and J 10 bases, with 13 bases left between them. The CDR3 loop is CASSRRVLEQFS. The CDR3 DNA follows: TGTGCCAGCAGCCGGAGGGTATTAGAGCAGTTCTCC.

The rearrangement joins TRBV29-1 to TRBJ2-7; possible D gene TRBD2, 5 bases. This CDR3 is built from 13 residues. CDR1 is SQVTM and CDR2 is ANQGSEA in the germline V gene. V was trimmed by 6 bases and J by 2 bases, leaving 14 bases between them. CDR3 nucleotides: TGCAGCGTGCAGGATACTAGTACCTACGAGCAGTACTTC. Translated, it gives CSVQDTSTYEQYF.

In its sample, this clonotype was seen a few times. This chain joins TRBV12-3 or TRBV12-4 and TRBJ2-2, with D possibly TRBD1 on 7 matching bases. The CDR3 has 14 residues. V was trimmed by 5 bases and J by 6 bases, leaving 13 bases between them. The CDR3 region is CASSPQGGAGELFF. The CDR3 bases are TGTGCCAGCAGTCCTCAGGGGGGCGCCGGGGAGCTGTTTTTT.

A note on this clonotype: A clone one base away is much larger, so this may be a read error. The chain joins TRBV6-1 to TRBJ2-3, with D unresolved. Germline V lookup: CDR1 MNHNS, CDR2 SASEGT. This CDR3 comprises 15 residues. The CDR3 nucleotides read TGTGCCAGCTGTGAAGGTTTATTGGGCACAGATACGCAGTATTTT. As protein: CASCEGLLGTDTQYF.

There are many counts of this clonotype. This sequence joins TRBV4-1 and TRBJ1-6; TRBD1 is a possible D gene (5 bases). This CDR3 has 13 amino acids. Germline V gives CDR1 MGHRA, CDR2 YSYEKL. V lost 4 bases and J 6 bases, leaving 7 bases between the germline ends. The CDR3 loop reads CASSLGPNSPLHF. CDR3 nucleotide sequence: TGCGCCAGCAGCCTGGGACCTAATTCACCCCTCCACTTT.